Below, 23 T cell receptor beta chains from the same sample are listed, as sequenced in a study of cytomegalovirus exposure and HLA in healthy donors. Clones were read by immunoSEQ multiplex PCR, and TCRdb kept only the in-frame ones, dropping some. Here the sample spans 150,000 to 200,000 clones, around four fifths being singletons. The specimen sequenced was PBMCs. The receptors shown here come from a man aged 25 to 40 in good health and CMV-seropositive.

This clone was seen only once. This chain connects TRBV14 to TRBJ2-3; D not certain. Germline CDR1 reads SGHDN; CDR2 reads FVKESK. The CDR3 is made up of 14 amino acids. V was cut by 0 bases and J by 8 bases, with 12 bases left in between. The CDR3 DNA is TGTGCCAGCAGCCAAGAACTTTCCTACGGTACGCAGTATTTT. It encodes CASSQELSYGTQYF.

The chain recombines TRBV4-3 with TRBJ2-7, with 8 positions matching TRBD2. The CDR3 has 16 amino acids. CDR1 and CDR2 from the germline V gene are LGHNA and YSLEER. V shed 0 bases and J 1 base; nucleotides not matched to a gene: 5. For the CDR3, the DNA is TGCGCCAGCAGCCAAGATTTAGCGGGGCCTTCCTACGAGCAGTACTTC. Protein product: CASSQDLAGPSYEQYF.

This sequence joins TRBV5-1 and TRBJ2-5, with a possible D match to TRBD2 (5 bases). The germline V and J ends were trimmed by 0 bases and 5 bases, with 14 bases remaining between them. The CDR3 extends over 15 amino acids. The germline V gene has CDR1 SGHRS and CDR2 YFSETQ. CDR3 nucleotides: TGCGCCAGCAGCTTGGCGGGGAACGACGCGGAGACCCAGTACTTC. Protein: CASSLAGNDAETQYF.

The chain links TRBV10-1 to TRBJ2-1, with D unresolved. Between the trimmed V and J ends, which lost 1 base and 3 bases, there was a span of 7 bases. The V gene's germline CDR1 is WNHNN and CDR2 SYGVQD (reference sequence). This CDR3 has 14 residues. The CDR3 bases are TGCGCCAGCAGTGAGTTCAGAAACTACAATGAGCAGTTCTTC. It specifies CASSEFRNYNEQFF.

The V and J genes are TRBV7-9 and TRBJ1-6; 8 nucleotides match TRBD1. Germline V gene data show CDR1 as SEHNR and CDR2 as FQNEAQ (reference sequence). This CDR3 comprises 14 residues. J gave up 5 bases and V 5 bases, and 2 bases lay outside the gene matches. The CDR3 DNA reads TGTGCCAGCAGCCAGGACAGGGATAATTCACCCCTCCACTTT. Residues: CASSQDRDNSPLHF.

The V and J genes are TRBV29-1 and TRBJ2-2; 15 bases fit TRBD2. Looked up from germline, CDR1 is SQVTM and CDR2 is ANQGSEA. V dropped 5 bases and J dropped 6; count of bases not matched to a gene: 7. The CDR3 length is 16 residues. CDR3 loop: CSVLPGLAGGPGELFF. The CDR3 DNA sequence: TGCAGCGTTCTACCGGGACTAGCGGGGGGTCCCGGGGAGCTGTTTTTT.

The chain carries TRBV7-9 and TRBJ1-1; 7 bases agree with TRBD1. The CDR3 is 12 amino acids. The germline V gene has CDR1 SEHNR and CDR2 FQNEAQ (reference sequence). The J segment lost 8 bases and the V segment lost 3 bases, leaving 3 bases of the junction unmatched. CDR3 nucleotides: TGTGCCAGCAGCTTTGACAGGGAAGAAGCTTTCTTT. Its translation: CASSFDREEAFF.

The chain couples TRBV5-4 to TRBJ2-3, with a possible D match to TRBD2 (6 bases). CDR3 length: 15 amino acids. V was cut by 2 bases and J by 5 bases, with 15 bases left in between. Germline CDR1 is SGHNT and CDR2 is YYREEE (reference sequence). The DNA of the CDR3 is TGTGCCAGCAGCTTCGGTACTAGCTCGGGAGATACGCAGTATTTT. It translates to CASSFGTSSGDTQYF.

This rearrangement joins TRBV2 to TRBJ2-7; 12 positions agree with TRBD2. The CDR3 has 17 residues. J was trimmed by 3 bases and V by 5 bases; bases with no gene match: 11. Germline V lookup: CDR1 SNHLY, CDR2 FYNNEI. CDR3 protein: CASSFTTSGGPGYEQYF. In nucleotides, the CDR3 is TGTGCCAGCAGTTTTACGACTAGCGGGGGCCCAGGCTACGAGCAGTACTTC.

This chain uses TRBV4-1 with TRBJ2-2; D is unclear. The V end was cut by 0 bases, the J end by 3 bases, with 11 bases between. CDR1 is MGHRA and CDR2 is YSYEKL in the germline V gene. The CDR3 runs 16 residues. The chain's CDR3 is CASSQDKDRDTGELFF. CDR3 in DNA: TGCGCCAGCAGCCAAGATAAGGATCGGGACACCGGGGAGCTGTTTTTT.

This chain uses TRBV27 with TRBJ1-2; TRBD1 matches at 9 bases. The CDR3 extends over 15 amino acids. Germline V CDR1 and CDR2: MNHEY, SMNVEV (reference sequence). The V gene end was trimmed by 7 bases and the J gene end by 4 bases; junction bases not matched to a gene: 10. The CDR3 nucleotides are TGTGCCAGCAATCCCGCACAGGGGGCAAGCTATGGCTACACCTTC. This encodes CASNPAQGASYGYTF.

The chain is built from TRBV19 and TRBJ2-3; 10 bases align to TRBD2. The CDR3 totals 16 residues. V was clipped by 6 bases and J by 3 bases; unmatched bases: 9. Germline lookup yields CDR1 LNHDA and CDR2 SQIVND (reference sequence). The CDR3 coding sequence is TGTGCCAGTAGAGAGGGCAGCGGGGGGGGGACAGATACGCAGTATTTT. This translates into CASREGSGGGTDTQYF.

J is TRBJ2-7 and V is TRBV5-3; 7 positions match TRBD1. TRBV5-3 is an ORF, with its function uncertain. With 8 bases clipped from V and 1 base from J, the junction kept 6 bases outside the gene matches. CDR3 size: 13 residues. The CDR3 DNA reads as TGTGCCAGGCCGACAGGGCTATCCTACGAGCAGTACTTC. Translating gives CARPTGLSYEQYF.

The chain has TRBV7-6 and TRBJ2-7; TRBD1 might be the D (5 bases). V shed 0 bases and J shed 4 bases, with 13 bases lying between them. This CDR3 is built from 15 residues. Germline-derived CDR1 and CDR2 are SGHVS and FNYEAQ. CDR3 nucleotides: TGTGCCAGCAGCTTAGCAGCGCCAGGGATTTACGAGCAGTACTTC. This gives the protein CASSLAAPGIYEQYF.

In this sample, this clone turned up once. The chain uses TRBV4-3 and TRBJ1-5; D remains ambiguous. CDR1 and CDR2 (germline): LGHNA, YSLEER. The CDR3 covers 14 residues. The V and J ends lost 2 bases and 2 bases respectively, with 7 bases between them. The DNA of the CDR3 is TGCGCCAGCAGCCAAAACGGTGGCAATCAGCCCCAGCATTTT. It translates to CASSQNGGNQPQHF.

CDR3 sequence (DNA): TGTGCCAGCAGTTCGTCCCTTTATGGCTACACCTTC. Residues: CASSSSLYGYTF. V is TRBV28 and J is TRBJ1-2, with D unclear. The germline V and J ends were trimmed by 4 bases and 5 bases, with 8 bases remaining between them. Germline CDR1 and CDR2: MDHEN and SYDVKM. This CDR3 contains 12 residues.

The rearrangement joins TRBV12-5 to TRBJ1-6, with no clear D. CDR1 LGHNT and CDR2 FRNRAP come from the germline V gene. Trimming removed 8 bases from V and 0 bases from J, with 8 bases in between. The CDR3 runs to 14 residues. Written as DNA, the CDR3 is TGTGCTAGTTCGGGTAGCTCCTATAATTCACCCCTCCACTTT. Its protein product is CASSGSSYNSPLHF.

The CDR3 nucleotides read TGTGCCAGCACTCCAGGGATGTACTCCGATACGCAGTATTTT. Translation gives CASTPGMYSDTQYF. This rearrangement joins TRBV7-8 to TRBJ2-3; perhaps TRBD1 as D (5 bases). Deletions cut 7 bases from V and 6 bases from J, with 17 bases between. CDR3 length equals 14 residues. In germline, CDR1 is SGHVS, CDR2 FQNEAQ.

The CDR3 is CASSEFRTVVPGGYTF. DNA of the CDR3: TGTGCCAGCAGTGAATTCAGGACAGTGGTCCCCGGGGGCTACACCTTC. The rearrangement links TRBV25-1 to TRBJ1-2; D is perhaps TRBD1 (6 bases). The CDR3 consists of 16 residues. Germline V lookup: CDR1 MGHDK, CDR2 SYGVNS. Trimming removed 1 base from V and 8 bases from J, with 20 bases in between.

In this sample, this clone turned up once. A read error may produce the germline difference seen at one junction end. This sample also contains other DNA sequences that code for the same CDR3. This chain links TRBV27 with TRBJ1-4; no clear D. Germline V gene lookup returns CDR1 MNHEY and CDR2 SMNVEV (reference sequence). This CDR3 has 15 amino acids. DNA for the CDR3: TGTGCCAGCAGTTTATCGAGAAGTCTTAATGAAAAACTGTTCTTT. This codes for CASSLSRSLNEKLFF. Based on the CDR3 plus reference TRBV27 and TRBJ1-4, the full variable domain is EAQVTQNPRYLITVTGKKLTVTCSQNMNHEYMSWYRQDPGLGLRQIYYSMNVEVTDKGDVPEGYKVSRKEKRNFPLILESPSPNQTSLYFCASSLSRSLNEKLFFGSGTQLSVL.

V and J are TRBV11-2 and TRBJ2-3; weak D call: TRBD2 (6 bases). Per the germline V gene, CDR1 is SGHAT and CDR2 is FQNNGV. V was shortened by 4 bases and J by 2 bases, with 16 bases between the two germline ends. The CDR3 totals 16 residues. The CDR3 DNA is TGTGCCAGCAGCTCGGAGGCAGGGAGGCTCACAGATACGCAGTATTTT. Amino acid sequence: CASSSEAGRLTDTQYF.

The gene calls are TRBV18 and TRBJ1-1; possible D gene TRBD1, 5 bases. V lost 4 bases, J lost 2 bases, and 14 bases lay in between. The V gene's germline CDR1 is KGHSH and CDR2 LQKENI. This CDR3 region has 15 residues. The CDR3 nucleotides read TGTGCCAGCTCACTAAGACAGCAAGCCAACACTGAAGCTTTCTTT. It translates to CASSLRQQANTEAFF.

The chain combines TRBV7-3 with TRBJ2-3; 8 bases agree with TRBD2. The trim removed 5 bases at V and 3 bases at J, leaving 7 bases unmatched. The germline CDR1 and CDR2 sequences are SGHTA and FQGTGA. The CDR3 is made up of 15 amino acids. In DNA, the CDR3 is TGTGCCAGCAGCGACAGCGGGGGTGGTACAGATACGCAGTATTTT. Translating gives CASSDSGGGTDTQYF.